Shown below are 22 T cell receptor beta chains from a single sample sequenced in a study of post-analysis software for immune sequencing data. General study results and limits: Compared with controls, patients had more of about 5 TRBV segments, including TRBV5-6, TRBV5-1 and TRBV20-1.

These receptors' targets are unknown. TCR beta cDNA libraries included unique molecular identifiers. TCRdb fed the PCR reads into MiXCR, producing one record per CDR3 protein. The sample contains about half a million distinct CDR3 sequences, around 40% of which appear only once. The sample consisted of blood. The receptors were gathered from a girl aged 10 to 17 with multiple sclerosis.

The rearrangement links TRBV28 to TRBJ1-5; perhaps TRBD1 as D (6 bases). CDR3 length equals 15 residues. Germline V gene sequence: CDR1 MDHEN, CDR2 SYDVKM. V lost 3 bases, J lost 4 bases, and 13 bases lay in between. CDR3 loop: CASSFDRKGNQPQHF. The CDR3, as DNA: TGTGCCAGCAGTTTCGACAGGAAGGGAAATCAGCCCCAGCATTTT.

The chain combines TRBV20-1 with TRBJ1-2; D is unresolved. Germline V gene data show CDR1 as DFQATT and CDR2 as SNEGSKA (reference sequence). This CDR3 contains 10 residues. V shed 8 bases and J shed 4 bases, with 8 bases lying between them. The CDR3 DNA reads TGCAGTTCGCAAACCTATGGCTACACCTTC. It codes for CSSQTYGYTF.

The chain employs TRBV7-9 and TRBJ2-1; 7 bases align to TRBD1. The CDR3 contains 15 residues. Germline-derived CDR1 and CDR2 are SEHNR and FQNEAQ (reference sequence). The trim removed 7 bases at V and 3 bases at J, leaving 9 bases unmatched. This CDR3 reads CASTTPGQLYNEQFF. In DNA form, the CDR3 reads TGTGCCAGCACCACCCCGGGACAGCTCTACAATGAGCAGTTCTTC.

This clonotype was seen just once. The chain joins TRBV7-9 to TRBJ2-4; 11 positions agree with TRBD2. Losses at the gene ends were 5 bases for V and 1 base for J; bases not matched to a gene: 7. Germline-derived CDR1 and CDR2 are SEHNR and FQNEAQ (reference sequence). This CDR3 region has 17 residues. The CDR3: CASSRLVAGGAKNIQYF. As DNA, the CDR3 is TGTGCCAGCAGCCGACTGGTAGCGGGGGGGGCCAAAAACATTCAGTACTTC.

The chain joins TRBV29-1 to TRBJ2-7; 7 bases line up with TRBD2. This CDR3 is 14 amino acids long. CDR1 and CDR2 from the germline V gene are SQVTM and ANQGSEA. V dropped 2 bases and J dropped 2; count of bases not matched to a gene: 6. CDR3 amino acids: CSVELAAPPYEQYF. The CDR3 DNA sequence: TGCAGCGTTGAACTAGCGGCACCCCCCTACGAGCAGTACTTC.

This sequence joins TRBV15 and TRBJ2-7, with no clear D. The length of the CDR3 is 15 residues. Germline V gives CDR1 LNHNV, CDR2 YYDKDF (reference sequence). The germline V and J ends were trimmed by 3 bases and 0 bases, with 12 bases remaining between them. The CDR3 bases are TGTGCCACCAGCAGCGGAACCACGAGCTCCTACGAGCAGTACTTC. Translating gives CATSSGTTSSYEQYF.

J is TRBJ2-1 and V is TRBV20-1; D call uncertain. From germline, CDR1 is DFQATT and CDR2 SNEGSKA (reference sequence). Deletions cut 4 bases from V and 12 bases from J, with 10 bases between. The CDR3 is 10 amino acids. The CDR3 bases are TGCAGTGCTACAGACTCGGTGCAGTTCTTC. Protein: CSATDSVQFF.

This clonotype was seen only a few times. V usage is TRBV20-1 and J usage is TRBJ1-5, with D possibly matching TRBD1 (5 bases). Germline values: CDR1 DFQATT, CDR2 SNEGSKA (reference sequence). The CDR3 consists of 13 residues. V lost 2 bases and J lost 7, with 12 bases in between. Written as DNA, the CDR3 is TGCAGTGCTAGAAAGCAGGGAGGACAGCCCCAGCATTTT. It translates to CSARKQGGQPQHF.

This sequence joins TRBV15 and TRBJ2-1; 9 nucleotides line up with TRBD2. CDR1 is LNHNV, CDR2 YYDKDF, per germline (reference sequence). V gave up 3 bases and J gave up 6 bases; unmatched junction bases: 6. CDR3 length: 15 residues. This CDR3 reads CATSSKAGGVNEQFF. Written as DNA, the CDR3 is TGTGCCACCAGCAGTAAAGCGGGAGGTGTCAATGAGCAGTTCTTC.

The chain recombines TRBV20-1 with TRBJ2-1, with D perhaps TRBD1 or TRBD2 (5 bases each). The CDR3 covers 14 residues. V was clipped by 6 bases and J by 5 bases, with 17 bases between them. Germline CDR1 is DFQATT and CDR2 is SNEGSKA (reference sequence). The CDR3 nucleotides are TGCAGTGCCCGTAGGGGAGTGGGGCACAATGAGCAGTTCTTC. It yields the protein CSARRGVGHNEQFF.

This clonotype was recorded only once. A read error may account for a junction end that differs from germline. The CDR3 loop is CVTVAGVGTDTQYF. The DNA for the CDR3 is TGTGTCACAGTAGCGGGAGTGGGCACTGATACGCAGTATTTT. The chain is built from TRBV19 and TRBJ2-3, with TRBD2 identical over 9 bases. CDR1 is LNHDA, CDR2 SQIVND, per germline (reference sequence). The length of the CDR3 is 14 residues. Supplemented by reference TRBV19 and TRBJ2-3, the full variable domain reads DGGITQSPKYLFRKEGQNVTLSCEQNLNHDAMYWYRQDPGQGLRLIYYSQIVNDFQKGDIAEGYSVSREKKESFPLTVTSAQKNPTAFYLCVTVAGVGTDTQYFGPGTRLTVL.

The CDR3 loop is CASSWAGTYNSPLHF. CDR3 bases: TGTGCCAGCAGCTGGGCAGGAACCTATAATTCACCCCTCCACTTT. The rearrangement joins TRBV7-3 to TRBJ1-6; D unclear. V was shortened by 4 bases and J by 2 bases, with 9 bases between the two germline ends. Germline-derived CDR1 and CDR2 are SGHTA and FQGTGA. This CDR3 comprises 15 residues. The full variable domain, rest sourced from reference TRBV7-3 and TRBJ1-6, is GAGVSQTPSNKVTEKGKYVELRCDPISGHTALYWYRQSLGQGPEFLIYFQGTGAADDSGLPNDRFFAVRPEGSVSTLKIQRTERGDSAVYLCASSWAGTYNSPLHFGNGTRLTVT.

The chain combines TRBV4-2 with TRBJ1-1; maybe TRBD1 (6 bases). CDR1 LGHNA and CDR2 YNFKEQ come from the germline V gene. There are 16 residues in the CDR3. The V and J ends lost 3 bases and 5 bases respectively, with 19 bases between them. CDR3 sequence (DNA): TGTGCCAGCAGCCAGTTCACACACAGGGACGGGACTGAAGCTTTCTTT. Its protein product is CASSQFTHRDGTEAFF.

This chain uses TRBV15 with TRBJ2-1; either TRBD1 or TRBD2 may fit D (7 bases each). This CDR3 has 15 amino acids. The germline CDR1 and CDR2 sequences are LNHNV and YYDKDF (reference sequence). The V and J ends lost 3 bases and 8 bases respectively, with 17 bases between them. The CDR3 region is CATSSNRAGGDEQFF. CDR3 bases: TGTGCCACCAGCAGTAATAGGGCAGGGGGGGATGAGCAGTTCTTC.

The chain has TRBV29-1 and TRBJ2-4; a possible D gene is TRBD1 (5 bases). The end of the DNA aligns better with TRBJ2-7, so the J call may be wrong. The CDR3 totals 13 residues. CDR1 is SQVTM, CDR2 ANQGSEA, per germline. The DNA of the CDR3 is TGCAGCGTTCAGGGCGGTGGGCCCTACGAGCAGTACTTC. Encoded protein: CSVQGGGPYEQYF.

The rearrangement uses TRBV3-1 and TRBJ2-3; possibly TRBD1 or TRBD2 for D (5 bases each). Germline V lookup: CDR1 LGHDT, CDR2 YNNKEL (reference sequence). V gave up 0 bases and J gave up 8 bases, with 15 bases separating them. The CDR3 consists of 15 residues. The DNA for the CDR3 is TGTGCCAGCAGCCAAGAGGGGCTTAGGCGGGTTACGCAGTATTTT. As protein: CASSQEGLRRVTQYF.

This clonotype has a handful of counts. J is TRBJ1-2 and V is TRBV4-3, with D maybe TRBD1 (5 bases). The CDR3 contains 17 residues. CDR1 is LGHNA and CDR2 is YSLEER in the germline V gene. The V end was cut by 8 bases, the J end by 3 bases, with 25 bases between. CDR3 sequence reads: CASRPSGEGRQHYGYTF. The DNA of the CDR3 is TGCGCCAGCCGCCCCTCGGGGGAGGGACGGCAGCACTATGGCTACACCTTC.

The rearrangement links TRBV20-1 to TRBJ2-7; a possible D gene is TRBD2 (6 bases). CDR3 length equals 14 residues. Trimming shortened V by 3 bases and J by 3 bases, and 15 bases separated the two germline ends. Germline CDR1 DFQATT, CDR2 SNEGSKA (reference sequence). The CDR3 loop reads CSASRGGMDYEQYF. In DNA form, the CDR3 reads TGCAGTGCTAGTCGCGGCGGGATGGACTACGAGCAGTACTTC.

The chain joins TRBV7-2 to TRBJ2-7; D is uncertain. Germline V gene sequence: CDR1 SGHTA, CDR2 FQGNSA. The V end lost 5 bases, the J end lost 4 bases, and 15 bases lay between the germline ends. This CDR3 region has 14 residues. The CDR3 nucleotides read TGTGCCAGCAGCCCCGGCGGAAGCGTTTACGAGCAGTACTTC. As protein: CASSPGGSVYEQYF.

This clonotype was counted once. The V and J genes are TRBV6-1 and TRBJ2-1; tentatively, D is TRBD1 or TRBD2 (5 bases each). The CDR3 runs 13 residues. V was clipped by 4 bases and J by 3 bases, with 7 bases between them. The germline V gene has CDR1 MNHNS and CDR2 SASEGT. This CDR3 reads CASSGDHYNEQFF. In DNA, the CDR3 is TGTGCCAGCAGTGGGGACCACTACAATGAGCAGTTCTTC.

This clonotype was observed a few times. The chain carries TRBV7-2 and TRBJ2-1; 11 positions match TRBD2. With V trimmed by 5 bases and J by 12 bases, 12 bases remained unmatched. CDR3 size: 15 residues. CDR1 is SGHTA and CDR2 is FQGNSA in the germline V gene. CDR3 DNA sequence: TGTGCCAGCAGCACGAGTAGCGGGAGGGCCTTGGGGCAGTTCTTC. Translating it yields CASSTSSGRALGQFF.

The V gene is TRBV11-2, the J gene TRBJ1-4; D not resolved. V was shortened by 0 bases and J by 8 bases, with 7 bases between the two germline ends. From germline, CDR1 is SGHAT and CDR2 FQNNGV. This CDR3 contains 13 residues. For the CDR3, the DNA is TGTGCCAGCAGCTTAGATCGTGCGGAAAAACTGTTTTTT. Protein sequence: CASSLDRAEKLFF.